This T cell receptor beta chain was identified during a study of T cells in Graves' hyperthyroidism and ophthalmopathy. Whole-study results and caveats: A model of 13 V-J features distinguished ophthalmopathy from stable hyperthyroidism.

Many counts were recorded for this clonotype. Its matching antigen is unknown. The study excluded patients with uncontrolled infection, other autoimmune disease, pregnancy or lactation. Trimming cost V 0 bases and J 7 bases; bases outside gene matches: 2. CDR1 is GTSNPN and CDR2 is SVGIG in the germline V gene (reference sequence). The CDR3 is 13 residues long. The CDR3 regions of TCR beta were amplified from RNA transcripts. The HTBI primer set was used in a first-round RT-PCR of the TCR CDR3. TCRdb recomputed calls from the multiplex PCR reads with MiXCR, one row per CDR3 protein. The repertoire has fewer than 350,000 distinct CDR3 sequences, over 12% of them found once; the top ten carry around 31%.

The chain carries TRBV30 and TRBJ2-1; 8 bases agree with TRBD2. This TCR came from a woman aged 45-65 years with Graves' hyperthyroidism that later progressed to Graves' ophthalmopathy. Specimen: blood. The DNA of the CDR3 is TGTGCCTGGAGTGTAGTAGCGGGGAATGAGCAGTTCTTC. It specifies CAWSVVAGNEQFF.